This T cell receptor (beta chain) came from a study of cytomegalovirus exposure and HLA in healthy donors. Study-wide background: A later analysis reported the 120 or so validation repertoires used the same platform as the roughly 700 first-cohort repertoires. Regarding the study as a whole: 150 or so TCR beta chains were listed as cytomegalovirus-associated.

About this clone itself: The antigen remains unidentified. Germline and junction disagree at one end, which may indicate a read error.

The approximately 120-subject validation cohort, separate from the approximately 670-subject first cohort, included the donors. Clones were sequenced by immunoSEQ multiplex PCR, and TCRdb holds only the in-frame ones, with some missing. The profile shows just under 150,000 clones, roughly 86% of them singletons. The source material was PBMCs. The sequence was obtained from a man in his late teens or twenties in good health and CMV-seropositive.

As DNA, the CDR3 is TGTGCCAGCAGCGGGACAGGTCACTGGGACTTC. Translated: CASSGTGHWDF. The rearrangement links TRBV2 to TRBJ2-4, with 8 bases that match TRBD1. Germline CDR1 and CDR2: SNHLY and FYNNEI. CDR3 length: 11 residues. The complete variable domain, with remaining parts taken from reference TRBV2 and TRBJ2-4, reads EPEVTQTPSHQVTQMGQEVILRCVPISNHLYFYWYRQILGQKVEFLVSFYNNEISEKSEIFDDQFSVERPDGSNFTLKIRSTKLEDSAMYFCASSGTGHWDFGAGTRLSVL.